Given below is one T cell receptor (beta chain) in context. This sample was taken from a study of CD8 T cells in Susac syndrome. On the study more broadly: Within the sequenced Susac syndrome patient group, five or six exhibited active disease and roughly eight were in remission. There were Susac syndrome patients who were therapy-naive at blood draw, others on corticosteroids, and others on intravenous immunoglobulin alone.

Reverse transcription of about 0.5 to 1 ug RNA was carried out with random hexamers. TCRdb itself ran the immunoSEQ multiplex PCR reads through MiXCR, one entry per CDR3 protein. The sample shows under 200,000 distinct CDR3 sequences, 94% of them seen only once. Sequencing of TCR beta was carried out in blood CD8+ and CD4+ T cells. CD8+ and CD4+ T cells were negatively isolated; TEMRA cells were FACS-enriched. Trimming pared 4 bases from V and 0 bases from J, leaving 8 bases between. CDR1 is SGDLS and CDR2 is YYNGEE in the germline V gene. This CDR3 has 14 amino acids. The sequence derives from a human donor with Susac syndrome. The chain couples TRBV9 to TRBJ2-4, with D possibly being TRBD1 (5 bases). The sequencing sample was made of CD4+ T cells from PBMCs. CDR3 nucleotide sequence: TGTGCCAGCAGCAGACAGCTAGCCAAAAACATTCAGTACTTC. This sequence encodes CASSRQLAKNIQYF.